What follows is one T cell receptor beta chain and its context. Its antigen is currently unknown. The data were taken from a study of T cell responses to AZD1222 COVID-19 vaccine. About the research overall: Pooled samples include second doses given at about 4 or 12 weeks.

This CDR3 is 14 amino acids long. Germline V gene data show CDR1 as SNHLY and CDR2 as FYNNEI. The ends lost 3 bases at V and 2 bases at J; junction bases unmatched: 4. Study conclusions and caveats: With two AZD1222 doses given, Spike-specific TCR breadth and depth both rose.

Produced via immunoSEQ multiplex PCR; TCRdb's table is partial and in-frame only. This table holds fewer than 150,000 clones, approximately 90% found once. This sequence joins TRBV2 and TRBJ2-7; 7 nucleotides match TRBD1. The specimen was peripheral blood, collected on day 0 of AZD1222 vaccination. This TCR came from an adult in good health. The CDR3 nucleotides read TGTGCCAGCAGTGACTGGACAGGACCCTACGAGCAGTACTTC. Protein product: CASSDWTGPYEQYF.